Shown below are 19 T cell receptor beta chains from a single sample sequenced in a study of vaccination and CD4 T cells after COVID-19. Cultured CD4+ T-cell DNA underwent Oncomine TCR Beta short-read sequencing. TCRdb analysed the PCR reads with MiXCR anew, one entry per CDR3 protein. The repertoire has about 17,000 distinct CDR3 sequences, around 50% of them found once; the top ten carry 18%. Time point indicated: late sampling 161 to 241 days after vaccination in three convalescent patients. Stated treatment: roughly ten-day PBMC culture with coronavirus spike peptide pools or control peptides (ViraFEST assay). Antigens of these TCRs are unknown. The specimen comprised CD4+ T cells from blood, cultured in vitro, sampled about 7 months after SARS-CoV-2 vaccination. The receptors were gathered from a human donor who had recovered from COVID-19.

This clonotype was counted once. The CDR3 bases are TGCAGCTCAAGGCCGACAGGGAGCCCTGAGCAGTACTTC. This sequence encodes CSSRPTGSPEQYF. This sequence joins TRBV20-1 and TRBJ2-7; 7 bases line up with TRBD1. Germline V gene sequence: CDR1 DFQATT, CDR2 SNEGSKA (reference sequence). This CDR3 region has 13 residues.

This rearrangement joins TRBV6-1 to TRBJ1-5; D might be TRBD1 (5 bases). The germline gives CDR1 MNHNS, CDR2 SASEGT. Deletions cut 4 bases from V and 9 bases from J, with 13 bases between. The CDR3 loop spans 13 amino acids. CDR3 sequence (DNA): TGTGCCAGCAGTGTGTCAGGGATTCTGCCCCAGCATTTT. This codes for CASSVSGILPQHF.

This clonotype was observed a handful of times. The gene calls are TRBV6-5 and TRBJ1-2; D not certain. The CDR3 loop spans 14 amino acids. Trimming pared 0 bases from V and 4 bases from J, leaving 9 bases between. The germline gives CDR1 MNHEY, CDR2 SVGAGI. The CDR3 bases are TGTGCCAGCAGTTACTCGAGTGACCCCTATGGCTACACCTTC. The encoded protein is CASSYSSDPYGYTF.

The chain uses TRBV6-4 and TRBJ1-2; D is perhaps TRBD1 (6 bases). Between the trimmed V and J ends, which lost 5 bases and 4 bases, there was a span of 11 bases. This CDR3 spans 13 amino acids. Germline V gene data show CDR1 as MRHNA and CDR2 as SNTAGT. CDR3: CASSSIQGYGYTF. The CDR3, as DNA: TGTGCCAGCAGTTCAATACAGGGCTATGGCTACACCTTC.

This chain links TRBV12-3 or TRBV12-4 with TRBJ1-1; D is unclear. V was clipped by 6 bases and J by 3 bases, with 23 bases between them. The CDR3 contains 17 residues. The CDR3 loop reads CASRQDLMGSPDTEAFF. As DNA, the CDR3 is TGTGCCAGCAGACAAGACCTTATGGGGTCCCCAGACACTGAAGCTTTCTTT.

CDR3 sequence: CATSRGRQGADEQYF. CDR3 coding DNA: TGTGCCACCAGCAGAGGGAGACAGGGGGCCGACGAGCAGTACTTC. V usage is TRBV15 and J usage is TRBJ2-7, with 10 bases fitting TRBD1. The V segment lost 1 base and the J segment 5 bases; nucleotides outside the gene matches: 5. The CDR3 has 15 residues. Germline lookup yields CDR1 LNHNV and CDR2 YYDKDF (reference sequence).

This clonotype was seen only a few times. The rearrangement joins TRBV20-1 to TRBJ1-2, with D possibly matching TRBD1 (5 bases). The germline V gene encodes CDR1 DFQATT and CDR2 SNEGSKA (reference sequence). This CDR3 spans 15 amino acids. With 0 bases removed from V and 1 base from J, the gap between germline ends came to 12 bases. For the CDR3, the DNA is TGCAGTGCTAGAGATGGGACCGCCTATAACTATGGCTACACCTTC. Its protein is CSARDGTAYNYGYTF.

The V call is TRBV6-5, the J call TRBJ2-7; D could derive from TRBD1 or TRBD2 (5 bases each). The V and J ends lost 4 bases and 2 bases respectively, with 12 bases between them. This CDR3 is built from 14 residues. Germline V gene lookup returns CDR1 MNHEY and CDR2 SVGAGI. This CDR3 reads CASSFRDGAYEQYF. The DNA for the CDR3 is TGTGCCAGCAGTTTCCGGGACGGAGCCTACGAGCAGTACTTC.

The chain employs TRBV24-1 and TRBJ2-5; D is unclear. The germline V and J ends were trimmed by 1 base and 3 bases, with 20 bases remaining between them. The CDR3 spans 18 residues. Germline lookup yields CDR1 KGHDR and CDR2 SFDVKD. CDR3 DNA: TGTGCCACCAGTGATTTTACATCGCTGCTGTCCCTCGAAGAGACCCAGTACTTC. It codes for CATSDFTSLLSLEETQYF.

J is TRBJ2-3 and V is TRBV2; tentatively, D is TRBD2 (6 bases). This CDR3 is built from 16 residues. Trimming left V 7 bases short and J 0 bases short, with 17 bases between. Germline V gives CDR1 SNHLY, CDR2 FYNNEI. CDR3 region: CASNPAGLPSTDTQYF. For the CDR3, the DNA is TGTGCCAGCAACCCCGCGGGGCTACCTAGCACAGATACGCAGTATTTT.

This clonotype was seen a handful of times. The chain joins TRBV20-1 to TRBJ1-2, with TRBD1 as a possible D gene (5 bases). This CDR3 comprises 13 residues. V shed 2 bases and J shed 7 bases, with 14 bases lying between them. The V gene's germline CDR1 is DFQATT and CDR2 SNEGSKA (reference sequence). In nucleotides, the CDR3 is TGCAGTGCTAGACCGAGACAGTCGTTTGGCTACACCTTC. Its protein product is CSARPRQSFGYTF.

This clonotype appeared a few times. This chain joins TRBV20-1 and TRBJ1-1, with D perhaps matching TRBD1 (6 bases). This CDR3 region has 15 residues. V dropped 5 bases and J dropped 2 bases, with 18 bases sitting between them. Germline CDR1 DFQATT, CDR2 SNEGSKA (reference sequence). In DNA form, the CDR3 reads TGCAGTGCTGGACCGCGGCGAGGGGGTAACACTGAAGCTTTCTTT. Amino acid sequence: CSAGPRRGGNTEAFF.

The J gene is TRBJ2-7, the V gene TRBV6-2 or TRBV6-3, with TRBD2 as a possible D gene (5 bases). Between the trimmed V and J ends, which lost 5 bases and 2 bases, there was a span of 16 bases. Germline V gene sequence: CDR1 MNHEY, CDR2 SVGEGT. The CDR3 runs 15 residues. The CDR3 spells CASSKPGIGPYEQYF. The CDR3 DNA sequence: TGTGCCAGCAGTAAGCCGGGAATAGGGCCCTACGAGCAGTACTTC.

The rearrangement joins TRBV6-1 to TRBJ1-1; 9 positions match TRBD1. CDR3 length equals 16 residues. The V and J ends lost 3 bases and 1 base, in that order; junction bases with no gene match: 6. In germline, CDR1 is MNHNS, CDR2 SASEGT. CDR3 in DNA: TGTGCCAGCAGTGACCTCCCGGGACAGGGGAACACTGAAGCTTTCTTT. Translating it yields CASSDLPGQGNTEAFF.

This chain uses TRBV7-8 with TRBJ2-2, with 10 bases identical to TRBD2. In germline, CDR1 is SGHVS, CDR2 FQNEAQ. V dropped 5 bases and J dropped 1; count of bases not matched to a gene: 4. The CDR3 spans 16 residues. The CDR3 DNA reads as TGTGCCAGCAGCCCTAGGACTAGCGGGAACACCGGGGAGCTGTTTTTT. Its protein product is CASSPRTSGNTGELFF.

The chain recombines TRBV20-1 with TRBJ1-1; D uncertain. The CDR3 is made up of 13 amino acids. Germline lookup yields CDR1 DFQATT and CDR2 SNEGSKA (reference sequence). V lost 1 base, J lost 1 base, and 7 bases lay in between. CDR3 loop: CSARGLGNTEAFF. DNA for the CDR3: TGCAGTGCTAGAGGCTTAGGGAACACTGAAGCTTTCTTT.

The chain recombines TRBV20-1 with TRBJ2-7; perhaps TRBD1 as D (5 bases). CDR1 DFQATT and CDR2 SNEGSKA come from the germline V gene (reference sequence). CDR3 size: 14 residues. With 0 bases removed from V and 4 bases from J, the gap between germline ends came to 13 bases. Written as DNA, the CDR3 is TGCAGTGCTAGAGATGGGCAGGGTTGGTACGAGCAGTACTTC. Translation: CSARDGQGWYEQYF.

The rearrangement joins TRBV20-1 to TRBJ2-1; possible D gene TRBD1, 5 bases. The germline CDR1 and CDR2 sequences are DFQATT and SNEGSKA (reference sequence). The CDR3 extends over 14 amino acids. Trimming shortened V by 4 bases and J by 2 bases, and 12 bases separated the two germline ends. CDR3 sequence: CSATPHRTYNEQFF. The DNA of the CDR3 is TGCAGTGCTACCCCACACAGGACCTACAATGAGCAGTTCTTC.

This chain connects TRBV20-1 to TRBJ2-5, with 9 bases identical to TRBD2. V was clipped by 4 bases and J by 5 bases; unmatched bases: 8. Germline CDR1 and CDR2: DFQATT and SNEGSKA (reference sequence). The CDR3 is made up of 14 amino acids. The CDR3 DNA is TGCAGTGCTAACGTAGCGGGAGTGGGGGAGACCCAGTACTTC. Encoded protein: CSANVAGVGETQYF.